The sequence of this T cell receptor (beta chain) was determined in a study of blood T cell repertoires in COVID-19. V lost 2 bases, J lost 6 bases, and 10 bases lay in between. The germline V gene has CDR1 LNHDA and CDR2 SQIVND (reference sequence). The CDR3 has 14 amino acids. Sequencing was performed with immunoSEQ multiplex PCR; in TCRdb, only in-frame clones are kept and a portion is missing. The sample includes about 190,000 clones, 65% to 85% of them seen just once. Clinical histories supplied by participants themselves formed the basis of cohort assignment. The chain joins TRBV19 to TRBJ2-2, with no clear D. The source of this sequence is a woman aged 25 to 45 who had recovered from COVID-19. Sequenced input: PBMCs or T cells enriched from blood (not recorded which). The CDR3 coding sequence is TGTGCCAGTAGTATACTAGGTTCCCCCGGGGAGCTGTTTTTT. It specifies CASSILGSPGELFF.